Below, one T cell receptor (beta chain) is given with its context. No antigen is known for it. Some clones are missing from TCRdb's copy, which holds only in-frame ones; the method was immunoSEQ multiplex PCR. The sample shows over 1.4 million clones, approximately 97% of them seen only once. The germline V gene has CDR1 GTSNPN and CDR2 SVGIG (reference sequence). The CDR3 runs to 19 residues. V was clipped by 7 bases and J by 0 bases, with 27 bases between them. The sample belongs to a study of shared clonotypes between healthy human individuals. The study's findings and limits: Clonotype sharing among donors was thought likely to change with sequencing depth. Exclusively blood specimens were collected; tissue repertoires likely differ. The donor pool, a small one, limited the genetic and exposure-history diversity represented.

Sequencing was performed on naive CD4+ T cells sorted from blood. Sample subset: CD45RA+ positively selected. The source of this sequence is a man aged 25 to 45 in good health. The V gene is TRBV30, the J gene TRBJ1-4; D remains unclear. The CDR3 coding sequence is TGTGCCTTGTCATCCCCCTTAAGGACCCTCTATACAACTAATGAAAAACTGTTTTTT. Amino acid sequence: CALSSPLRTLYTTNEKLFF.